This TCR beta chain was documented in a study of cytomegalovirus exposure and HLA in healthy donors. In the PCR, 60 Vbeta and 13 Jbeta primers were used. Using immunoSEQ multiplex PCR, the repertoire was profiled, and TCRdb retains in-frame clones only, with some absent. The table lists roughly 150,000 clones, approximately 80% of them singletons. This clone appeared once. In germline, CDR1 is MNHEY, CDR2 SVGAGI. Trimming pared 6 bases from V and 6 bases from J, leaving 17 bases between. This CDR3 comprises 15 residues. The receptor's source is a woman in her thirties or forties in good health and CMV-seropositive. Sequenced: PBMCs. This chain joins TRBV6-5 and TRBJ2-2, with a possible D match to TRBD2 (7 bases). CDR3 DNA sequence: TGTGCCAGCAGCTCGAGCGGGGAGGGGGCCGGGGAGCTGTTTTTT. This codes for CASSSSGEGAGELFF.